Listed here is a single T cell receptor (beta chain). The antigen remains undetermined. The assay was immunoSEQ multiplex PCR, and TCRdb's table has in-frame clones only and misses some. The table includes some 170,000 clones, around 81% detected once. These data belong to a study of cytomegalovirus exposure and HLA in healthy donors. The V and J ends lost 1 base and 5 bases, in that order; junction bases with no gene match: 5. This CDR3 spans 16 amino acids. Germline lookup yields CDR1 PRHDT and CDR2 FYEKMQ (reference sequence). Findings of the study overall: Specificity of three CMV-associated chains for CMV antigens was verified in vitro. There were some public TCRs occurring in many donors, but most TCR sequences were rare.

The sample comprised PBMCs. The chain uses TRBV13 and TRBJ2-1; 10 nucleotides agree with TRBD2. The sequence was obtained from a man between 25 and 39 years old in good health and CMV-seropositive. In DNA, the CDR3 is TGTGCCAGCAGCTTAGAGTGGCTAGCGGGGGACAATGAGCAGTTCTTC. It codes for CASSLEWLAGDNEQFF.